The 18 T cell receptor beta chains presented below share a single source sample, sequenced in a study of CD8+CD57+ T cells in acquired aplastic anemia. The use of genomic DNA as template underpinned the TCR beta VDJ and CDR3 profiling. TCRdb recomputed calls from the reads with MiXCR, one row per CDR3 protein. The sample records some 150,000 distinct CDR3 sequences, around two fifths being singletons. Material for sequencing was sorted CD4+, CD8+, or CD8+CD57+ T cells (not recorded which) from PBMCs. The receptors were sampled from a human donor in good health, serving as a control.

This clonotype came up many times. The CDR3 nucleotides are TGTGCCAGCAGCCCAGGGTCACATAATTCACCCCTCCACTTT. As protein: CASSPGSHNSPLHF. The chain is built from TRBV7-2 and TRBJ1-6, with D perhaps matching TRBD1 (5 bases). The CDR3 is made up of 14 amino acids. The V gene's germline CDR1 is SGHTA and CDR2 FQGNSA. Between the trimmed V and J ends, which lost 5 bases and 5 bases, there was a span of 10 bases.

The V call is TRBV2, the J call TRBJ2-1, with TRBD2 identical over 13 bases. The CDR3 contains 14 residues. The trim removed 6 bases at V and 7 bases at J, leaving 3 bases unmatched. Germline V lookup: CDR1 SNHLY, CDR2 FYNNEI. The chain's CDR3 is CASRPGLAGNEQFF. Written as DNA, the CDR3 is TGTGCCAGCAGGCCGGGACTAGCGGGAAATGAGCAGTTCTTC.

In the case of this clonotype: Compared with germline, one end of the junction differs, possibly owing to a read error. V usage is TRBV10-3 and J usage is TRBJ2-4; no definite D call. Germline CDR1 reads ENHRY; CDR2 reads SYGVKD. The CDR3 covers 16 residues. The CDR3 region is CASSRRCQLAKNIQYF. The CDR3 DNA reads TGTGCCAGCAGTCGCCGATGCCAGCTAGCCAAAAACATTCAGTACTTC.

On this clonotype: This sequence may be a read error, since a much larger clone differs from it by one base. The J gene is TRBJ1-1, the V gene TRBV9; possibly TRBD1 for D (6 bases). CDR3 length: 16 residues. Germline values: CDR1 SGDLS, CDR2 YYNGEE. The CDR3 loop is CAGSETGGLGNTEAFF. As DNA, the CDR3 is TGTGCCGGCAGCGAAACTGGGGGGCTGGGGAACACTGAAGCTTTCTTT. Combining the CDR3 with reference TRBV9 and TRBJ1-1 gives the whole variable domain DSGVTQTPKHLITATGQRVTLRCSPRSGDLSVYWYQQSLDQGLQFLIQYYNGEERAKGNILERFSAQQFPDLHSELNLSSLELGDSALYFCAGSETGGLGNTEAFFGQGTRLTVV.

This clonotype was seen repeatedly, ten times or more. For the CDR3, the DNA is TGTGCCAGCAGCTCCAATCGAAATGAGCAGTTCTTC. The encoded protein is CASSSNRNEQFF. The genes are TRBV7-2 and TRBJ2-1; D uncertain. The CDR3 is 12 residues long. V was trimmed by 4 bases and J by 7 bases, leaving 8 bases between them. Germline V lookup: CDR1 SGHTA, CDR2 FQGNSA.

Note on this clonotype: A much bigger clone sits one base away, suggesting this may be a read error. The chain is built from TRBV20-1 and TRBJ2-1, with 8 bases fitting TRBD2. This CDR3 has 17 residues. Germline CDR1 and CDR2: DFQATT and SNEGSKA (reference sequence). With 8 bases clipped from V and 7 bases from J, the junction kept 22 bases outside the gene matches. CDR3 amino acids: CSKPGPVWSSGRNEQFF. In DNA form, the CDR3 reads TGCAGTAAACCGGGTCCGGTGTGGTCTAGCGGGCGGAATGAGCAGTTCTTC.

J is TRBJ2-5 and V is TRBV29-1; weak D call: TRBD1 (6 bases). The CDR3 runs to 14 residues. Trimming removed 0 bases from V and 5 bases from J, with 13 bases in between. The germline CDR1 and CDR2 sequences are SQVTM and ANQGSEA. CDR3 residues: CSVEDTGSTETQYF. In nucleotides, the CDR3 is TGCAGCGTTGAAGATACAGGGTCGACTGAGACCCAGTACTTC.

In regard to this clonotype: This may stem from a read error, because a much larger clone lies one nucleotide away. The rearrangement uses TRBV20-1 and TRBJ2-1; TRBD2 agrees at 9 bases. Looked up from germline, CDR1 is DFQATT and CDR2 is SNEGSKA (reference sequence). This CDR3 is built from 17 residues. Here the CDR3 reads CSARDLGGGVSYNEQSF. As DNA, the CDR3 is TGCAGTGCTAGAGATCTTGGCGGGGGGGTCTCCTACAATGAGCAGTCCTTC.

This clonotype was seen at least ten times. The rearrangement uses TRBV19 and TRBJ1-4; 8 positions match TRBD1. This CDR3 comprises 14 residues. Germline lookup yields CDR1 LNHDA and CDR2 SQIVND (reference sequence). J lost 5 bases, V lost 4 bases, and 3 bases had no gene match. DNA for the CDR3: TGTGCCAGTAGTACTACAGGGGGGAATGAAAAACTGTTTTTT. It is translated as CASSTTGGNEKLFF.

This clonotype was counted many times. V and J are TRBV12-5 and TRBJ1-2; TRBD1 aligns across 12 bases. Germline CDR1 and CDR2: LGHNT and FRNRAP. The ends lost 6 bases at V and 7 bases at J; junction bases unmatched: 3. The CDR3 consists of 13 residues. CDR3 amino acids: CASGGQGALGYTF. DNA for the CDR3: TGTGCTAGTGGGGGACAGGGGGCGCTTGGCTACACCTTC.

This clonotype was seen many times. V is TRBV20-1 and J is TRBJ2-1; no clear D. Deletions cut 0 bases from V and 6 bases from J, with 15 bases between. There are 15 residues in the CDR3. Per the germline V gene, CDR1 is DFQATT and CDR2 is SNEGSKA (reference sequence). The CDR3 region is CSAREGSVTSNEQFF. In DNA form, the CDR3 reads TGCAGTGCTAGAGAAGGGTCGGTCACTTCCAATGAGCAGTTCTTC.

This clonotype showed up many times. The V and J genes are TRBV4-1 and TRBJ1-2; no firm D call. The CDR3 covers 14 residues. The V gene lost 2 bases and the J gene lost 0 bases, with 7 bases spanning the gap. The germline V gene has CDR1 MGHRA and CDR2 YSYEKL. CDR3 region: CASSQWESNYGYTF. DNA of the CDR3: TGCGCCAGCAGCCAATGGGAATCTAACTATGGCTACACCTTC.

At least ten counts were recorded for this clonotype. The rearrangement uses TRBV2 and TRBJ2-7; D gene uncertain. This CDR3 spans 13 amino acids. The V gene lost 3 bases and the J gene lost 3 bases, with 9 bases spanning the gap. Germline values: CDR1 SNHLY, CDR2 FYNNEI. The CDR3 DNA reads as TGTGCCAGCAGTGACGAGCGAATCTACGAGCAGTACTTC. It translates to CASSDERIYEQYF.

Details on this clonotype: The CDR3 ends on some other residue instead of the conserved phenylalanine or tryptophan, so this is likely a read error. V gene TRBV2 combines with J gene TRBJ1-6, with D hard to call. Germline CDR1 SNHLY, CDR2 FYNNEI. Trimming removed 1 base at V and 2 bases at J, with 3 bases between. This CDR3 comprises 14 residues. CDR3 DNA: TGTGCCAGCAGTGAAGGGGCCTATAATTCACCCCTCCACCTT. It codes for CASSEGAYNSPLHL.

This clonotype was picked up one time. CDR3 nucleotides: TGCGCCAGCAGCCTAGTATGGAACACTGAAGCTTTCTTT. This encodes CASSLVWNTEAFF. V gene TRBV4-1 combines with J gene TRBJ1-1; no definite D call. Germline loops: CDR1 MGHRA, CDR2 YSYEKL. V lost 4 bases, J lost 1 base, and 7 bases lay in between. There are 13 residues in the CDR3.

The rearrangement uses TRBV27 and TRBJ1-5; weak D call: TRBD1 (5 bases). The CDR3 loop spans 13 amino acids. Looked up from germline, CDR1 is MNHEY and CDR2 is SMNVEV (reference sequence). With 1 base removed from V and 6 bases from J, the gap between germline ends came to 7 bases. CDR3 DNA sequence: TGTGCCAGCAGTTTATTAGGGACTCAGCCCCAGCATTTT. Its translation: CASSLLGTQPQHF.

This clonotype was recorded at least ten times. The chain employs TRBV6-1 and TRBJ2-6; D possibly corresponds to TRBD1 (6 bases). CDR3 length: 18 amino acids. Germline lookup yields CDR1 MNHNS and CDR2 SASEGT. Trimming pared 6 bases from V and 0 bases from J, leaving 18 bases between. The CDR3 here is CASRPGTWDVSGANVLTF. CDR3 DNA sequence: TGTGCCAGCAGACCCGGGACATGGGACGTCTCTGGGGCCAACGTCCTGACTTTC.

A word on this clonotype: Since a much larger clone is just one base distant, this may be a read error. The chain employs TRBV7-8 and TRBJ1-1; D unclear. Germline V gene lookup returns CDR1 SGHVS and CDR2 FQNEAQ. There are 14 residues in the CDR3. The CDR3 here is CASSVGGVNTEALF. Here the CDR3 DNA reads TGTGCCAGCAGCGTTGGAGGAGTGAACACTGAAGCTCTCTTT.